The clone carrying this TCR beta chain was detected only once. The sample is drawn from a study of blood T cell repertoires in COVID-19. Study at large: Samples representing acute and convalescent COVID-19 were sourced from the United States, Italy and Spain.

Methods used by the authors: Estimated nucleated cell counts came from reference gene primer amplification. Libraries were prepared by immunoSEQ multiplex PCR; TCRdb keeps only in-frame clonotypes and omits some of them. The V and J calls and clone size come from that table; D and trimming were worked out from the DNA. The sample lists fewer than 350,000 clones, about 86% occurring once. Germline CDR1 and CDR2: LNHDA and SQIVND (reference sequence). The length of the CDR3 is 12 residues. V shed 6 bases, J shed 4 bases, and the junction held 0 bases outside the gene matches. Enrolment of Seattle patients took place during active infection, and they were followed longitudinally.

This rearrangement joins TRBV19 to TRBJ1-5; 7 bases agree with TRBD1. The source of this sequence is a woman aged 65 to 85 with COVID-19, enrolled during active disease. Sequencing input: peripheral blood. The CDR3 protein is CASRTGNQPQHF. The CDR3, as DNA: TGTGCCAGTAGGACAGGGAATCAGCCCCAGCATTTT.